This T cell receptor (beta chain) was obtained from a study of blood T cell repertoires in COVID-19. Study context: COVID-19 samples from acute and convalescent phases originated in the United States, Italy and Spain. Sources were T cells, B-cell-depleted T cells, or PBMCs; the material itself was cDNA or gDNA.

The CDR3 has 20 residues. Germline CDR1 SSHAT, CDR2 FNYEAQ (reference sequence). The J segment lost 0 bases and the V segment lost 3 bases, leaving 13 bases of the junction unmatched. Per the original methods: It was from reference gene primer amplification that nucleated cell counts were estimated. The table came from immunoSEQ multiplex PCR; TCRdb's copy has only in-frame clones and leaves some out. D and trimming were read from the DNA, whereas the V and J calls and clone size are those reported in that table. This table holds around 120,000 clones, about 83% found once. The sequenced sample was peripheral blood. This sequence joins TRBV7-7 and TRBJ2-2; 10 bases match TRBD2. The receptor was derived from a man between 65 and 85 years old with acute or convalescent COVID-19. The CDR3 DNA follows: TGTGCCAGCAGCTTGGCCCCGGGAGCGGGGGGGCCCCCGAACACCGGGGAGCTGTTTTTT. Its protein is CASSLAPGAGGPPNTGELFF.